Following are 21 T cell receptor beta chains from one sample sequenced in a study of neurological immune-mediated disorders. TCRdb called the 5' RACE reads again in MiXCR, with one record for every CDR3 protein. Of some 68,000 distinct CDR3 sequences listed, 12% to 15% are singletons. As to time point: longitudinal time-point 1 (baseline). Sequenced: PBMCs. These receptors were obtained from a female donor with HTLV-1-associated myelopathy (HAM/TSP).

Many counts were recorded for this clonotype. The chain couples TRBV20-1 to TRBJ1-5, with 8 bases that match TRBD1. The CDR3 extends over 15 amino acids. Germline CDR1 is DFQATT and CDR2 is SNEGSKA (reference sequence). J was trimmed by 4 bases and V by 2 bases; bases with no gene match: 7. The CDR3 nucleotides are TGCAGTGCTAGATCGGGGGACAGGCCAAATCAGCCCCAGCATTTT. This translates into CSARSGDRPNQPQHF.

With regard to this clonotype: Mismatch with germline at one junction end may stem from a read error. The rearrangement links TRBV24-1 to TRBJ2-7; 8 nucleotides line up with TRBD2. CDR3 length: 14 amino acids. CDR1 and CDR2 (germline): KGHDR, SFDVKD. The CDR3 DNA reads TGTACCACCAGTGAGGGGACTAGTCCCGCCGAGCAGTACTTC. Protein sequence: CTTSEGTSPAEQYF.

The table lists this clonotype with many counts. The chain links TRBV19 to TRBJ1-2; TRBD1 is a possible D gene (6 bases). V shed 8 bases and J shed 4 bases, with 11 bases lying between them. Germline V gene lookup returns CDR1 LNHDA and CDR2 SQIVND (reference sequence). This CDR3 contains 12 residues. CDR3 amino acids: CASWTETYGYTF. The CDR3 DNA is TGTGCCAGTTGGACAGAAACCTATGGCTACACCTTC.

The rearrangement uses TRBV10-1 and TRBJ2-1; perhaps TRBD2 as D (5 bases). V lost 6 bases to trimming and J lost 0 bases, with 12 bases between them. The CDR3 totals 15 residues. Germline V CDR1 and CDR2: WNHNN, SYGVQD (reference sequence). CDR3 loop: CASSLTGSSYNEQFF. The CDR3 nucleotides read TGCGCCAGCAGCCTGACGGGGAGCTCCTACAATGAGCAGTTCTTC.

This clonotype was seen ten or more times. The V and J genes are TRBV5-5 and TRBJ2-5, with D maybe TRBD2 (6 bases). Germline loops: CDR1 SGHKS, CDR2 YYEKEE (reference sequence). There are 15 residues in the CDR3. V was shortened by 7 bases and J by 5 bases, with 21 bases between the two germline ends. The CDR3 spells CASHLLPGGTETQYF. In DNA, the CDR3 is TGTGCCAGCCACCTCCTCCCCGGGGGAACTGAGACCCAGTACTTC.

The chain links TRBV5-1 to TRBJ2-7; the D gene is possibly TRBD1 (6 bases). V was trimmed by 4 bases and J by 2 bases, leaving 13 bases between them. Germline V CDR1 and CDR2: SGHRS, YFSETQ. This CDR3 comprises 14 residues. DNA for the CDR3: TGCGCCAGCAGCGCGCAGGGGTCGGCCTACGAGCAGTACTTC. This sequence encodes CASSAQGSAYEQYF.

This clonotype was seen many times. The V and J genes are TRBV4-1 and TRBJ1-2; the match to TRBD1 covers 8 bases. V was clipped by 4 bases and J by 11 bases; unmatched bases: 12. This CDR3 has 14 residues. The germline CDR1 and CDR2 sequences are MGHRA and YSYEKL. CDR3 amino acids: CASSLRAQGVSYTF. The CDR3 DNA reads TGCGCCAGCAGCCTACGAGCACAGGGGGTTTCTTACACCTTC.

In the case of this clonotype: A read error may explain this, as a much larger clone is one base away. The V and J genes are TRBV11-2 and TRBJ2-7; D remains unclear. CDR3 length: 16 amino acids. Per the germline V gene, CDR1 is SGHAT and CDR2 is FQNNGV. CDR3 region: CAISLDLPGQSYEQYF. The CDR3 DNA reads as TGTGCCATCAGCTTAGATCTCCCCGGCCAGTCCTACGAGCAGTACTTC.

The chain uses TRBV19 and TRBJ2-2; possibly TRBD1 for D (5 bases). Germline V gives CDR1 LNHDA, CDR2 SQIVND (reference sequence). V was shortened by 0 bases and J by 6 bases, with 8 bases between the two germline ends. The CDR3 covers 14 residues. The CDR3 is CASSIEGAAGELFF. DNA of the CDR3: TGTGCCAGTAGTATAGAAGGGGCCGCCGGGGAGCTGTTTTTT.

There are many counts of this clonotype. CDR3 sequence: CSAPIAGGPSYEQYF. In DNA, the CDR3 is TGCAGTGCTCCGATAGCGGGGGGTCCCTCCTACGAGCAGTACTTC. The J gene is TRBJ2-7, the V gene TRBV20-1; 10 bases are a match to TRBD2. CDR1 is DFQATT, CDR2 SNEGSKA, per germline (reference sequence). This CDR3 has 15 amino acids. J was trimmed by 0 bases and V by 5 bases; bases with no gene match: 7.

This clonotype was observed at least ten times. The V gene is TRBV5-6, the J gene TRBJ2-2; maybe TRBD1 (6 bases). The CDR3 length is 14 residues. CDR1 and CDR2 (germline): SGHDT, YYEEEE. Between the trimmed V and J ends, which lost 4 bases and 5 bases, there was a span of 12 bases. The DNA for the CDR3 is TGTGCCAGCAGCCCGGACAGTGGAACCGGGGAGCTGTTTTTT. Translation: CASSPDSGTGELFF.

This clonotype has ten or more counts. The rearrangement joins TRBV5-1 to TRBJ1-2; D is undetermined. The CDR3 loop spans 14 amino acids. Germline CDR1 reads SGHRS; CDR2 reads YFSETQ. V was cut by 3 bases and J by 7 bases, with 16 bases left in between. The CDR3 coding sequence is TGCGCCAGCAGCTATGGGGTGCCGGAGGGTGGCTACACCTTC. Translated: CASSYGVPEGGYTF.

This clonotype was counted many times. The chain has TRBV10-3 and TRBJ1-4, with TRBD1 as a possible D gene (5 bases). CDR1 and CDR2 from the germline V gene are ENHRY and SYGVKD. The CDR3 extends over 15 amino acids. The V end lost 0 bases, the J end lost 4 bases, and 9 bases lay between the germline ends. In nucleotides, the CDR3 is TGTGCCATCAGTGAGTCCGGGACGCTTAATGAAAAACTGTTTTTT. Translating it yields CAISESGTLNEKLFF.

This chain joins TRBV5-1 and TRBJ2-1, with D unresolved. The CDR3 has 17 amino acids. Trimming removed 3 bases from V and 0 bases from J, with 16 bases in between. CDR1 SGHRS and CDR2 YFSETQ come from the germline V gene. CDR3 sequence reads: CASSSNVPGSSYNEQFF. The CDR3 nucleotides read TGCGCCAGCAGCTCCAACGTGCCCGGAAGCTCCTACAATGAGCAGTTCTTC.

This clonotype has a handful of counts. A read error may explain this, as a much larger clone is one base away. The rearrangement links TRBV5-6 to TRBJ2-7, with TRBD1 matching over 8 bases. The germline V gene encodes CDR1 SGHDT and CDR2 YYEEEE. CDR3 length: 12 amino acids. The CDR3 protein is CTSSYPTGGQYF. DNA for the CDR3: TGTACCAGCAGCTACCCAACAGGGGGGCAGTACTTC.

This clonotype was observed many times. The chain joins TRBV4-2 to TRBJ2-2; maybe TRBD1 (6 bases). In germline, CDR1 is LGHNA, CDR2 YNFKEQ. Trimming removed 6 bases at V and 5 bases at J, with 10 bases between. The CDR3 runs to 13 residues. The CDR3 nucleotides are TGTGCCAGCAGACAGGGAAGGACCGGGGAGCTGTTTTTT. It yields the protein CASRQGRTGELFF.

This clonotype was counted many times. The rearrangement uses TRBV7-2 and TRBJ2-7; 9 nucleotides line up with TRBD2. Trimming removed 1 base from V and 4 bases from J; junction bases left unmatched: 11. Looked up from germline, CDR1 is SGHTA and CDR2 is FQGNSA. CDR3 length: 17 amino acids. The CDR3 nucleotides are TGTGCCAGCAGCTTAGTATCGGCGGGGGGGATCGGGTACGAGCAGTACTTC. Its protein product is CASSLVSAGGIGYEQYF.

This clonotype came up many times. In DNA form, the CDR3 reads TGCGCCAGCAGCTTGGAGGCGTACACTGAAGCTTTCTTT. It yields the protein CASSLEAYTEAFF. The gene calls are TRBV5-1 and TRBJ1-1; unclear D gene. The germline CDR1 and CDR2 sequences are SGHRS and YFSETQ. This CDR3 comprises 13 residues. With 0 bases removed from V and 3 bases from J, the gap between germline ends came to 6 bases. Using reference TRBV5-1 and TRBJ1-1 for the parts outside the CDR3, the full variable domain is KAGVTQTPRYLIKTRGQQVTLSCSPISGHRSVSWYQQTPGQGLQFLFEYFSETQRNKGNFPGRFSGRQFSNSRSEMNVSTLELGDSALYLCASSLEAYTEAFFGQGTRLTVV.

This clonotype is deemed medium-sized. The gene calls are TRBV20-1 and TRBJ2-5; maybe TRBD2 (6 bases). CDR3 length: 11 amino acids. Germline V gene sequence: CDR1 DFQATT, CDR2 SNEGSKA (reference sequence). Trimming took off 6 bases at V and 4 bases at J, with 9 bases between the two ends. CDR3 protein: CSAWRGETQYF. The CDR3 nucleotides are TGCAGTGCATGGCGGGGAGAGACCCAGTACTTC.

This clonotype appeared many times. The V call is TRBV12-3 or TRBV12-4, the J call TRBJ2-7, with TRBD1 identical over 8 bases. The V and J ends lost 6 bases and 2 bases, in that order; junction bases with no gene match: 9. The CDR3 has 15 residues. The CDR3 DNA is TGTGCCAGCAGCAAAAATGGACAGGGCACCTACGAGCAGTACTTC. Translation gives CASSKNGQGTYEQYF.

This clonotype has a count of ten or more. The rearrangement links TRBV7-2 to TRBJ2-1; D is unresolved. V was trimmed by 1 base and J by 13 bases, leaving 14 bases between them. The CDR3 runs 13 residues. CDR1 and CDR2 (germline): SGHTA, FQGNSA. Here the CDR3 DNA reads TGTGCCAGCAGCTTAGGTTCCAGGAAGGAACAGTTCTTC. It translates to CASSLGSRKEQFF.